A selection of T cell receptor beta chains follows, all from one sample in a study of Ad26.COV2.S vaccination and SARS-CoV-2 variants. The repertoire was sequenced with immunoSEQ multiplex PCR; TCRdb's copy has only in-frame clones and lacks some. The sample shows around 420,000 clones, roughly 88% of them seen only once. Sequencing used peripheral blood, obtained in a trial of Ad26.COV2.S vaccine versus placebo. These receptors were collected from a person aged 18-65 years who received the Ad26.COV2.S COVID-19 vaccine or a placebo. Both conserved end residues are trimmed from each CDR3.

cdr3_length v_call cdr3_aa
10 TRBV2 ASEPNTDTQY
12 TRBV6-5 ASSMTGHNQPQH
12 TRBV7-9 ASSVTGNTGELF
10 TRBV18 ASSPEGPEAF
13 TRBV4-1 ASSQKGGSNQPQH
12 TRBV6-1 ASSEIPRDYEQY
13 TRBV5-6 ASSVQGGYTGELF
11 TRBV15 ATSRGAGGEQY
11 TRBV9 ASSVQSYNEQF
14 TRBV9 ASSARTASSYNEQF
13 TRBV5-1 ASSEGWGTNTEAF
15 TRBV24-1 ATSENRGLMGNQPQH
13 TRBV6-6 ASSYSGGPAYGYT
11 TRBV11-2 ASSLAPDWEQF
13 TRBV5-4 ASSLGGSSGNTIY
13 TRBV6-1 ASSEASGGSNEQF
14 TRBV11-3 ASSPSGGDSYNEQF
11 TRBV30 AWSVGTVEKLF
13 TRBV10-3 AIGRGQTGPDTQY
13 TRBV19 ASSISGGAVGELF
11 TRBV29-1 SVGTGANTEAF
12 TRBV6-5 ASTPGTGSYEQY
9 TRBV27 ASSFGEKLF
15 TRBV15 ATSRDPSRGSNYGYT
11 TRBV7-2 ASSLQTGGEQY
11 TRBV7-2 ASRPAGQETQY
14 TRBV4-3 ASSQSAGGASQPQH
12 TRBV3-1/TRBV3-2 ASSAGQGGETQY
14 TRBV3-1/TRBV3-2 ASSQGLAGGTDTQY
11 TRBV11-2 ASGTGQVGALH
11 TRBV7-9 ASSLRIQETQY
12 TRBV21-1 ASGNRIPQETQY
16 TRBV28 ASSLVGPSGGLYNEQF
13 TRBV4-1 ASSQGSQDSYEQY
13 TRBV7-2 ASSFLTGGRNTIY
13 TRBV21-1 ASSPDRGPNSPLH
14 TRBV5-1 ASSLEAGAAYGEQY
13 TRBV19 ASSMGRQGNQPQH
11 TRBV6-4 ASSNGQGEAYT
10 TRBV25-1 ASRTGDREQY
14 TRBV29-1 SVGASTGGQSYEQY
11 TRBV7-8 ASSITPNTEAF
15 TRBV2 ASSGPGTGGVMWGYT
13 TRBV28 ASHGTRENTGELF
13 TRBV11-2 ASSAQTRYNSPLH
12 TRBV27 ATSSQGVGYGYT
12 TRBV7-9 ASSPRIAGSEQY
14 TRBV9 ASSVGGSTNTGELF
13 TRBV3-1/TRBV3-2 ASSQVLGPPYEQY